This T cell receptor (beta chain) was identified in a study of T cells in Graves' hyperthyroidism and ophthalmopathy. Study-level information: Before treatment of any kind, peripheral blood was taken at initial diagnosis. Study results and caveats: Most thyroid clonotypes that were expanded above 0.001 also turned up in blood. Ophthalmopathy was model-predicted a median roughly 6.3 months pre-onset.

Template material for amplifying TCR beta CDR3 regions consisted of RNA transcripts. First-round RT-PCR targeting the TCR CDR3 was performed with the HTBI primer set. TCRdb reanalysed the multiplex PCR reads using MiXCR and keeps one entry per CDR3 protein. The sample yields hundreds of thousands of distinct CDR3 sequences, approximately 15% seen once. Exclusion criteria comprised uncontrolled infection, other autoimmune disease, pregnancy or lactation. This clonotype has a count of ten or more. Its target is unknown. This CDR3 has 14 amino acids. V was shortened by 1 base and J by 4 bases, with 10 bases between the two germline ends.

This chain links TRBV12-3 or TRBV12-4 with TRBJ1-2; D remains ambiguous. The TCR was taken from a woman aged 25 to 45 with Graves' hyperthyroidism that later progressed to Graves' ophthalmopathy. Sequencing was carried out using blood. This CDR3 reads CASSLGEGFYGYTF. CDR3 bases: TGTGCCAGCAGTTTAGGGGAAGGGTTCTATGGCTACACCTTC.